This T cell receptor beta chain was obtained from a study of OX40 agonist ivuxolimab in advanced cancers. This clone turned up a few times. Data came from immunoSEQ multiplex PCR; TCRdb stores just in-frame clones and leaves some out. This sample has about 60,000 clones; about 89% occur once, and the top ten carry about 12%. Trimming shortened V by 2 bases and J by 1 base, and 18 bases separated the two germline ends. The germline V gene encodes CDR1 MNHEY and CDR2 SMNVEV (reference sequence). The CDR3 contains 18 residues. Sequencing was performed on CD4+ or CD8+ T cells sorted from blood, taken in a trial of the OX40 agonist ivuxolimab. The sequence came from an adult with an advanced solid tumor such as melanoma, head and neck, liver or kidney cancer. The chain employs TRBV27 and TRBJ1-5; D is perhaps TRBD1 (5 bases). The CDR3 region is CASSLVGVQGLSNQPQHF. The CDR3 coding sequence is TGTGCCAGCAGTTTAGTAGGCGTTCAGGGACTGAGCAATCAGCCCCAGCATTTT.